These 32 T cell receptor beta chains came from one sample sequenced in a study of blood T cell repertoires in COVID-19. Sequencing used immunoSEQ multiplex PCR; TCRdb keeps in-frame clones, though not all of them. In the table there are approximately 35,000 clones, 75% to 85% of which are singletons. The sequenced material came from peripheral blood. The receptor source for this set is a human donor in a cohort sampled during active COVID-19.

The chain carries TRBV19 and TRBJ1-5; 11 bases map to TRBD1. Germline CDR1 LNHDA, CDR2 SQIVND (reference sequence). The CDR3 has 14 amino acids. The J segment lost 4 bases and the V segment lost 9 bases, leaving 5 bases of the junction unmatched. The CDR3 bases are TGTGCCAGCACCGGGACAGGGGGAAATCAGCCCCAGCATTTT. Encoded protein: CASTGTGGNQPQHF.

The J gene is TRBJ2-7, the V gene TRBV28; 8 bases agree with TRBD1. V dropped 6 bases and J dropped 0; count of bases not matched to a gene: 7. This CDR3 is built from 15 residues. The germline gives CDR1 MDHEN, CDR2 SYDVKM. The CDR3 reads CASSVRGRVSYEQYF. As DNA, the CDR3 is TGTGCCAGCAGCGTCAGGGGGCGAGTCTCCTACGAGCAGTACTTC.

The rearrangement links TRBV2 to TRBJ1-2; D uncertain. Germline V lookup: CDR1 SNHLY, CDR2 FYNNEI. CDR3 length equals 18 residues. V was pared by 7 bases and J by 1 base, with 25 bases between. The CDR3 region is CASKVAGFMGGNNYGYTF. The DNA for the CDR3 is TGTGCCAGCAAGGTCGCAGGTTTTATGGGCGGGAATAACTATGGCTACACCTTC.

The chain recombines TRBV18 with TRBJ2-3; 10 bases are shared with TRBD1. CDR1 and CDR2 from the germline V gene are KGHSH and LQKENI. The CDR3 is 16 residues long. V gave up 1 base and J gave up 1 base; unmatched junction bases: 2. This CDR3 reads CASSPRGQGGTDTQYF. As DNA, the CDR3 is TGTGCCAGCTCACCACGTGGACAGGGGGGCACAGATACGCAGTATTTT.

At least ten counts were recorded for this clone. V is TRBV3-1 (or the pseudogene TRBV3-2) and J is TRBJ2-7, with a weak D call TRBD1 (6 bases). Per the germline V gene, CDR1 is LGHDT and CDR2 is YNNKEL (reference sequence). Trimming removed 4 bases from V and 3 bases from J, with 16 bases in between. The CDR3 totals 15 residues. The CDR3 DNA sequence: TGTGCCAGCAGCCTCGGACAGAGTAGAGGCTACGAGCAGTACTTC. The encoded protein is CASSLGQSRGYEQYF.

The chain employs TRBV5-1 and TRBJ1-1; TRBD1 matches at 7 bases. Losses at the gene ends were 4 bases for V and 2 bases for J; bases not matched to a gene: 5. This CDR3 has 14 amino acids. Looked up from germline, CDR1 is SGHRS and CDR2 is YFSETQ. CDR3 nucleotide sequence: TGCGCCAGCAGCACCGGGACAGTTAACACTGAAGCTTTCTTT. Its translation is CASSTGTVNTEAFF.

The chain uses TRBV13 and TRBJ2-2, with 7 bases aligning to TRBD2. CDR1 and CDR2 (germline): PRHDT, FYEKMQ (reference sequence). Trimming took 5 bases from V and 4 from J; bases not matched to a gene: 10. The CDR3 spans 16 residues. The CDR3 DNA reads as TGTGCCAGCAGCCCCGGACTTGGCGGGGGCACCGGGGAGCTGTTTTTT. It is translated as CASSPGLGGGTGELFF. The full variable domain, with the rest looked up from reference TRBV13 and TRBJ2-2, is AAGVIQSPRHLIKEKRETATLKCYPIPRHDTVYWYQQGPGQDPQFLISFYEKMQSDKGSIPDRFSAQQFSDYHSELNMSSLELGDSALYFCASSPGLGGGTGELFFGEGSRLTVL.

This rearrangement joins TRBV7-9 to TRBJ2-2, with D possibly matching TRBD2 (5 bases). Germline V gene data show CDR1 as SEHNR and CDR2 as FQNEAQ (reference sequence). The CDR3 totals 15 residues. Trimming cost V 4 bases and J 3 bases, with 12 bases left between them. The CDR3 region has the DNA TGTGCCAGCAGCTACAGAGGGCGGGACACCGGGGAGCTGTTTTTT. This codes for CASSYRGRDTGELFF.

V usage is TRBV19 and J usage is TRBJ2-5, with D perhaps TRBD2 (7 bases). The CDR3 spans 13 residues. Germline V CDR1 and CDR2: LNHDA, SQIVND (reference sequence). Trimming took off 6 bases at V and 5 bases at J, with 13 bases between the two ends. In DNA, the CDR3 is TGTGCCAGTAGAAGGGGGGGAGGGGAGACCCAGTACTTC. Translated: CASRRGGGETQYF. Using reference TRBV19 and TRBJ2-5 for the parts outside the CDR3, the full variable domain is DGGITQSPKYLFRKEGQNVTLSCEQNLNHDAMYWYRQDPGQGLRLIYYSQIVNDFQKGDIAEGYSVSREKKESFPLTVTSAQKNPTAFYLCASRRGGGETQYFGPGTRLLVL.

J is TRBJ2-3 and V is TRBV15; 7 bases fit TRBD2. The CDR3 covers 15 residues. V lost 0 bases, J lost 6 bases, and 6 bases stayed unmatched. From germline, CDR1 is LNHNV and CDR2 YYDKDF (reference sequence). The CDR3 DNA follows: TGTGCCACCAGCAGAGATGCTGCGGGGGAGGATACGCAGTATTTT. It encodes CATSRDAAGEDTQYF.

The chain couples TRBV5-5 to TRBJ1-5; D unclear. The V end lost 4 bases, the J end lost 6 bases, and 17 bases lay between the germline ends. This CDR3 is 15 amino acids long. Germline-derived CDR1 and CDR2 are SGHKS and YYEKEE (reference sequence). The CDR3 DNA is TGTGCCAGCAGCCCACCGGGTACCCGAACTCAGCCCCAGCATTTT. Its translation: CASSPPGTRTQPQHF.

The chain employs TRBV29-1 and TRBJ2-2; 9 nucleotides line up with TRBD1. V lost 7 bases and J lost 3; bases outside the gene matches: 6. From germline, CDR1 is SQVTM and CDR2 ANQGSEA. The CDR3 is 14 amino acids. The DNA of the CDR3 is TGCAGCGGGGGTCGGGACAGGGACACCGGGGAGCTGTTTTTT. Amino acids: CSGGRDRDTGELFF.

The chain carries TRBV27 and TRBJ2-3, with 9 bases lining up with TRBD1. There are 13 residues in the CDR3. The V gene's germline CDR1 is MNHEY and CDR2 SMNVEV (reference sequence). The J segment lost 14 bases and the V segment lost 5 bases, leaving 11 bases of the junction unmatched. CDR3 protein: CASSALTGGFLYF. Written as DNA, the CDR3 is TGTGCCAGCAGTGCCTTGACAGGGGGTTTTTTGTATTTT.

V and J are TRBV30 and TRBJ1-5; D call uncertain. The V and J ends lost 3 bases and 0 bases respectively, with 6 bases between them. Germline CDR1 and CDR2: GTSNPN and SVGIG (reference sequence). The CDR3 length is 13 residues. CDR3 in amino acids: CAWSRSSNQPQHF. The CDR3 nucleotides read TGTGCCTGGAGCCGGAGTAGCAATCAGCCCCAGCATTTT.

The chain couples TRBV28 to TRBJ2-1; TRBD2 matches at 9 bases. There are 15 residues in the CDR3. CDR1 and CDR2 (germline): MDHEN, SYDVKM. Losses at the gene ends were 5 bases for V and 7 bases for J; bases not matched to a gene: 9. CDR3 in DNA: TGTGCCAGCAGTCCAGCGGGGGGACTTTTTAATGAGCAGTTCTTC. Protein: CASSPAGGLFNEQFF. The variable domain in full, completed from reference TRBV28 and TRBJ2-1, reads DVKVTQSSRYLVKRTGEKVFLECVQDMDHENMFWYRQDPGLGLRLIYFSYDVKMKEKGDIPEGYSVSREKKERFSLILESASTNQTSMYLCASSPAGGLFNEQFFGPGTRLTVL.

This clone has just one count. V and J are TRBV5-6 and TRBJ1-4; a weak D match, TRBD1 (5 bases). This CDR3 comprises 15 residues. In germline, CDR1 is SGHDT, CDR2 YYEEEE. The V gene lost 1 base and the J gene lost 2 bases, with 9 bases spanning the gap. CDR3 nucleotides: TGTGCCAGCAGCTTGTTTCGACAGACTAATGAAAAACTGTTTTTT. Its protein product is CASSLFRQTNEKLFF.

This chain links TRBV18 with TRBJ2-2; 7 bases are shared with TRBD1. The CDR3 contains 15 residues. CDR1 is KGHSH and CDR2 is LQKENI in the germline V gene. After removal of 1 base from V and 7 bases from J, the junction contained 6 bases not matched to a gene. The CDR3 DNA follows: TGTGCCAGCTCACCACAGAGGGGGCAGAGCGGGGAGCTGTTTTTT. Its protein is CASSPQRGQSGELFF.

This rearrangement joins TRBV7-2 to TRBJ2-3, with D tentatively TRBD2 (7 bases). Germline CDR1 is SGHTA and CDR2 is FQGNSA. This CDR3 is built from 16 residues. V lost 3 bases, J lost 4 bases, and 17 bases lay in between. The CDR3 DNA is TGTGCCAGCAGCTTTAATGGCGGGGGCTTGGCAGATACGCAGTATTTT. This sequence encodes CASSFNGGGLADTQYF.

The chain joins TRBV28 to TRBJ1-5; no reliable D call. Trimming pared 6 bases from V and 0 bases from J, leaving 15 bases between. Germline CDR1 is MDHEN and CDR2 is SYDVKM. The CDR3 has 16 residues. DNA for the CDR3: TGTGCCAGCAGCCCGTGGGGTGAGGGTAGCAATCAGCCCCAGCATTTT. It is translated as CASSPWGEGSNQPQHF.

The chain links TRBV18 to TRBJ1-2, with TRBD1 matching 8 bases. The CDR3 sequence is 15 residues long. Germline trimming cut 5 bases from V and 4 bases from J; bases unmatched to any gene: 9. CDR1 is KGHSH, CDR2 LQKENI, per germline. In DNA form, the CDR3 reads TGTGCCAGCTCATCTTTGGACAGGGCGGTCTATGGCTACACCTTC. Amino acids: CASSSLDRAVYGYTF.

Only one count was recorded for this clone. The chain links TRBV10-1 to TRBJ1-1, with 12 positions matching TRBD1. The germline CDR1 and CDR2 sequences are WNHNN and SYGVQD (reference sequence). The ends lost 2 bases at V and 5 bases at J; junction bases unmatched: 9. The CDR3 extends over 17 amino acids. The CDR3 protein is CASSEPWDRGRGTEAFF. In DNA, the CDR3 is TGCGCCAGCAGTGAGCCTTGGGACAGGGGGCGGGGGACTGAAGCTTTCTTT.

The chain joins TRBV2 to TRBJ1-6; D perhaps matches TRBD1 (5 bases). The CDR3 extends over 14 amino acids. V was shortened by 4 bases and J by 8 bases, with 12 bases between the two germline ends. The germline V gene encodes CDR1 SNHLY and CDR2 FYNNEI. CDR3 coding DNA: TGTGCCAGCAGTGTTCAGGGTCCCGATTCACCCCTCCACTTT. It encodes CASSVQGPDSPLHF.

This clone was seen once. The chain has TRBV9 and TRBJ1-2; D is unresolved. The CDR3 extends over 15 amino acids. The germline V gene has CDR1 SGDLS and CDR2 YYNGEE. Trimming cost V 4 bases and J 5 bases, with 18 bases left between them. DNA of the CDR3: TGTGCCAGCAGCTCTTCCCCCCAGAGGAGATATGGCTACACCTTC. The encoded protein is CASSSSPQRRYGYTF.

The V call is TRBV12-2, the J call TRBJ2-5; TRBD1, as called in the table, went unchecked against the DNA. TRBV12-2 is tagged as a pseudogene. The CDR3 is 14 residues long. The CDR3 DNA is TGTGCAAGTCGCTTACGGACAGGGGAAGAGACCCAGTACTTC. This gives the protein CASRLRTGEETQYF.

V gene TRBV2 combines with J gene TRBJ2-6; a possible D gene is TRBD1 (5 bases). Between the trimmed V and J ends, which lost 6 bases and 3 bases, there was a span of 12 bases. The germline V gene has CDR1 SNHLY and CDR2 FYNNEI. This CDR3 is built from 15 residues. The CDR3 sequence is CASRPRASGANVLTF. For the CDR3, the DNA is TGTGCCAGCAGGCCCAGGGCGAGTGGGGCCAACGTCCTGACTTTC.

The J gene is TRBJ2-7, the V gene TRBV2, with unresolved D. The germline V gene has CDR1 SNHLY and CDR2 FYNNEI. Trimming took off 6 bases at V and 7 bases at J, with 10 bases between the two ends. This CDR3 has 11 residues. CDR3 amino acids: CASRRTREQYF. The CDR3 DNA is TGTGCCAGCAGAAGAACTCGGGAGCAGTACTTC.

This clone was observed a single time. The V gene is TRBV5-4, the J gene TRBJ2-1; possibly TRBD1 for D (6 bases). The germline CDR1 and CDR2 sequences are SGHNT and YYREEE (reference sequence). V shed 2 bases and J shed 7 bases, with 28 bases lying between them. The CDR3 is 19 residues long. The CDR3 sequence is CASSLGYGSSTGTQNEQFF. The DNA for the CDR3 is TGTGCCAGCAGCTTAGGGTACGGCTCCTCGACCGGGACACAAAATGAGCAGTTCTTC.

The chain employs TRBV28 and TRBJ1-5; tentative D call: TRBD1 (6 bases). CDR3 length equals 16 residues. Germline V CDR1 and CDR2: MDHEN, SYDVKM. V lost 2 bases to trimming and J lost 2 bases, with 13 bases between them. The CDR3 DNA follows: TGTGCCAGCAGTTTAAGCGGCAGGGGAGGCAATCAGCCCCAGCATTTT. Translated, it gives CASSLSGRGGNQPQHF.

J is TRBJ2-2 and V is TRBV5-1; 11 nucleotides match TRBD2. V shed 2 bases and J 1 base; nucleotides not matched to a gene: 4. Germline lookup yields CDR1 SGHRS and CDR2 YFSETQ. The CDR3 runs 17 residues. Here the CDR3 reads CASSFRLAGLNTGELFF. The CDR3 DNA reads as TGCGCCAGCAGCTTTAGACTAGCGGGGTTGAACACCGGGGAGCTGTTTTTT.

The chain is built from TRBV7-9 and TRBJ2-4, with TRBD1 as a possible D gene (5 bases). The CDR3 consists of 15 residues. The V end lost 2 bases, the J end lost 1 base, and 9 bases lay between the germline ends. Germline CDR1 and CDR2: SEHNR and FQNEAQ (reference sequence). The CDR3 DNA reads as TGTGCCAGCAGCTTAAGGGGTGGGGCCAAAAACATTCAGTACTTC. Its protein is CASSLRGGAKNIQYF.

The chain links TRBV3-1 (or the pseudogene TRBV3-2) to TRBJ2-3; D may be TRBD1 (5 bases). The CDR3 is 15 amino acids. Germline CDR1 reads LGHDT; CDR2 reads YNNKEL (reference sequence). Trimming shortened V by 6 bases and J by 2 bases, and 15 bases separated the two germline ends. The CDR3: CASRGWAGNTDTQYF. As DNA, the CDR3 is TGTGCCAGCAGAGGATGGGCAGGGAACACAGATACGCAGTATTTT.

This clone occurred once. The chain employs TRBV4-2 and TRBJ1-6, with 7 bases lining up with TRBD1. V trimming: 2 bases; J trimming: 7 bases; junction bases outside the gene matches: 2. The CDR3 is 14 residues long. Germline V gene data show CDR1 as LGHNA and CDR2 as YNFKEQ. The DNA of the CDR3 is TGTGCCAGCAGCCAAACAGGGGAAAATTCACCCCTCCACTTT. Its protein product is CASSQTGENSPLHF.